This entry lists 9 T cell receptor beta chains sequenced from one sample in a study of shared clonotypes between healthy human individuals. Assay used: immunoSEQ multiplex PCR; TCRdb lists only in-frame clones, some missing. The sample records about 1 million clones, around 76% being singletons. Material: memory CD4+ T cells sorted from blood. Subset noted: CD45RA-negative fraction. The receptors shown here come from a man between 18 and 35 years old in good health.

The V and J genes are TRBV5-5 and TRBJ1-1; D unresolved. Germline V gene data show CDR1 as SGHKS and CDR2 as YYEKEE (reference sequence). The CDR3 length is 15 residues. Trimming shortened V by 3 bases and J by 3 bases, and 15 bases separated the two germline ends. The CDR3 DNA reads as TGTGCCAGCAGCTGGCGGAGGATTGGGGACACTGAAGCTTTCTTT. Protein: CASSWRRIGDTEAFF.

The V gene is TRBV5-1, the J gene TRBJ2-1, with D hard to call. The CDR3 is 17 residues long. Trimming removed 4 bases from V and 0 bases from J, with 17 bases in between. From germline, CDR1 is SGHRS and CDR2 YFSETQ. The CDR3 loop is CASSHAGGPSSYNEQFF. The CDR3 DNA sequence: TGCGCCAGCAGCCACGCCGGCGGACCGAGCTCCTACAATGAGCAGTTCTTC.

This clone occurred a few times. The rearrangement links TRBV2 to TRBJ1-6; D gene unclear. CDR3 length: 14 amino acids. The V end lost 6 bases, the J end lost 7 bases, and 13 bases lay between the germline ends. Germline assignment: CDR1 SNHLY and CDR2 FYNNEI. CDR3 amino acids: CASRHGSKNSPLHF. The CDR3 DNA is TGTGCCAGCAGACACGGGAGTAAGAATTCACCCCTCCACTTT.

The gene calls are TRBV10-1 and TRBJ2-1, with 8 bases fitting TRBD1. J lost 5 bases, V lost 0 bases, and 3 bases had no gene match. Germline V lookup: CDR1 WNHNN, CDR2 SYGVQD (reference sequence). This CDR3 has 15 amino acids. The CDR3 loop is CASSESGQANNEQFF. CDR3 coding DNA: TGCGCCAGCAGTGAGTCGGGACAGGCAAACAATGAGCAGTTCTTC.

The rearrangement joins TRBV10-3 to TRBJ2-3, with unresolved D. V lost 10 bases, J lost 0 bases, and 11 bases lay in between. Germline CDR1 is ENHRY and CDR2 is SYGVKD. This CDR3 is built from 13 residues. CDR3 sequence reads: CATAKDSTDTQYF. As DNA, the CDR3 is TGTGCCACCGCTAAAGATAGCACAGATACGCAGTATTTT.

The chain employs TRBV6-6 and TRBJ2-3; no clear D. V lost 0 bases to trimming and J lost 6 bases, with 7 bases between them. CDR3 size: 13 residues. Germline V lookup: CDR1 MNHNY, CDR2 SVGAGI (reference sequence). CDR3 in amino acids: CASSYSTADTQYF. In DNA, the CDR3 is TGTGCCAGCAGTTACTCTACCGCTGATACGCAGTATTTT.

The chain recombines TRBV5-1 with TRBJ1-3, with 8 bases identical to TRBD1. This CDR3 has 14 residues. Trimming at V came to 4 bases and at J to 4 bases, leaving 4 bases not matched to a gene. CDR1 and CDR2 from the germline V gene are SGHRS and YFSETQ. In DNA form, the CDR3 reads TGCGCCAGCAGCCCTCAGGGGGCGGGAAACACCATATATTTT. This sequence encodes CASSPQGAGNTIYF.

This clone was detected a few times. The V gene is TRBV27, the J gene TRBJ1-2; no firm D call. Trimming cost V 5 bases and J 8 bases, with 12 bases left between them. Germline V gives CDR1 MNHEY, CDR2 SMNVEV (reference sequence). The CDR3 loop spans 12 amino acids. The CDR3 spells CASSGYFGGYTF. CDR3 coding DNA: TGTGCCAGCAGTGGGTATTTTGGAGGCTACACCTTC.

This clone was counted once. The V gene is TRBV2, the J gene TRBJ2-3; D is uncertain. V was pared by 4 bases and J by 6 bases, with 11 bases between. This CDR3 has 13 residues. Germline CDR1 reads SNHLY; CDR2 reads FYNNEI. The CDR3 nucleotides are TGTGCCAGCAGTGCCAGGACGAGGGATACGCAGTATTTT. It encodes CASSARTRDTQYF.